Listed here are 7 T cell receptor beta chains from one sample, sequenced in a study of CD8+ T cells in alopecia areata. The treatment was: oral pan-JAK inhibitor, 5-10 mg twice daily. Sequencing relied on a cDNA template that was reverse transcribed from extracted RNA. Sequencing used immunoSEQ multiplex PCR; TCRdb keeps in-frame clones, though not all of them. The sample shows about 190,000 clones, roughly 60% of them seen only once. The specimen comprised CD4+ T cells sorted from blood, sampled at week 24, from a patient treated with tofacitinib. Receptor source: a human donor with alopecia areata.

The chain carries TRBV7-2 and TRBJ1-1; 8 bases fit TRBD1. The CDR3 sequence is 18 residues long. V shed 1 base and J 6 bases; nucleotides not matched to a gene: 16. Germline CDR1 and CDR2: SGHTA and FQGNSA. Here the CDR3 reads CASSLVGTGTGRGPEAFF. CDR3 bases: TGTGCCAGCAGCTTAGTGGGGACCGGGACAGGTCGGGGCCCTGAAGCTTTCTTT.

This clone came up a few times. The chain joins TRBV11-2 to TRBJ1-1; D unresolved. The ends were cut back, 4 bases at V and 5 bases at J, with 11 bases in the middle. The CDR3 extends over 13 amino acids. CDR1 SGHAT and CDR2 FQNNGV come from the germline V gene. CDR3 loop: CASSSSRVTEAFF. The DNA of the CDR3 is TGTGCCAGCAGCTCATCTAGGGTAACTGAAGCTTTCTTT.

The CDR3 nucleotides are TGCAGCGTTTCCGGGACAGGGGTTTGGGAGCAGTACTTC. Translation: CSVSGTGVWEQYF. V gene TRBV29-1 combines with J gene TRBJ2-7; the match to TRBD1 covers 10 bases. The CDR3 spans 13 residues. Trimming removed 5 bases from V and 7 bases from J; junction bases left unmatched: 8. Germline V gene sequence: CDR1 SQVTM, CDR2 ANQGSEA.

V gene TRBV2 combines with J gene TRBJ1-6; maybe TRBD1 (5 bases). From germline, CDR1 is SNHLY and CDR2 FYNNEI. V dropped 11 bases and J dropped 3 bases, with 14 bases sitting between them. The CDR3 totals 14 residues. The CDR3 bases are TGTGCCGGCACGGGCAGGGACTATAATTCACCCCTCCACTTT. Encoded protein: CAGTGRDYNSPLHF.

The chain employs TRBV5-6 and TRBJ2-5, with D unresolved. Germline lookup yields CDR1 SGHDT and CDR2 YYEEEE. The V end lost 4 bases, the J end lost 3 bases, and 10 bases lay between the germline ends. This CDR3 comprises 13 residues. The DNA of the CDR3 is TGTGCCAGCAGCCAAAACTGGGAAGAGACCCAGTACTTC. This translates into CASSQNWEETQYF.

The J gene is TRBJ1-1, the V gene TRBV29-1; no firm D call. This CDR3 spans 12 amino acids. V was shortened by 4 bases and J by 3 bases, with 9 bases between the two germline ends. In germline, CDR1 is SQVTM, CDR2 ANQGSEA. The CDR3 bases are TGCAGCGTTGGGGGTTTGTACACTGAAGCTTTCTTT. Its translation is CSVGGLYTEAFF.

This clone came up once. The rearrangement joins TRBV29-1 to TRBJ1-2; D unclear. The ends were cut back, 5 bases at V and 7 bases at J, with 11 bases in the middle. Germline V CDR1 and CDR2: SQVTM, ANQGSEA. This CDR3 region has 11 residues. CDR3 residues: CSVLAGGGYTF. CDR3 coding DNA: TGCAGCGTTTTGGCAGGCGGTGGCTACACCTTC.